Below are 5 T cell receptor beta chains sequenced from a single sample in a study of blood T cells in healthy people across ages. Primed by a sample-barcoded 5' primer and a J-beta primer mix, a second PCR proceeded for about 7 to 12 cycles. TCRdb reprocessed the 5' RACE reads via MiXCR and lists one record per CDR3 protein. The table has 750,000 or so distinct CDR3 sequences, approximately 25% seen once. This same sample was also part of a study on T cells of mothers and their children.

The specimen sequenced was blood. Receptor source: a boy younger than 18 in good health.

This clonotype occurred once. Relative to the germline gene, one junction end is altered; a read error may explain this. This chain joins TRBV4-1 and TRBJ2-7; 9 bases are a match to TRBD2. The CDR3 has 15 amino acids. Germline assignment: CDR1 MGHRA and CDR2 YSYEKL. CDR3 nucleotides: TGCGCCAGCAGCCAAGAGGCGGGAGGGTCCTACGAGGAGTACTTC. Its translation is CASSQEAGGSYEEYF.

The genes are TRBV7-2 and TRBJ2-5; TRBD2 agrees at 11 bases. The CDR3 is 15 residues long. J lost 5 bases, V lost 6 bases, and 8 bases had no gene match. Germline V gene data show CDR1 as SGHTA and CDR2 as FQGNSA. CDR3 DNA: TGTGCCAGCAGGAATAGCGGGGGGGTTGGGGAGACCCAGTACTTC. Residues: CASRNSGGVGETQYF.

This clonotype was counted only a few times. The rearrangement links TRBV5-1 to TRBJ1-2; 8 nucleotides line up with TRBD1. The CDR3 has 14 amino acids. CDR1 and CDR2 (germline): SGHRS, YFSETQ. After removal of 4 bases from V and 8 bases from J, the junction contained 10 bases not matched to a gene. CDR3 in amino acids: CASSDGQGGRGYTF. The CDR3 DNA is TGCGCCAGCAGCGACGGACAGGGCGGTCGCGGCTACACCTTC. The full variable domain, its missing parts supplied by reference TRBV5-1 and TRBJ1-2, is KAGVTQTPRYLIKTRGQQVTLSCSPISGHRSVSWYQQTPGQGLQFLFEYFSETQRNKGNFPGRFSGRQFSNSRSEMNVSTLELGDSALYLCASSDGQGGRGYTFGSGTRLTVV.

The J gene is TRBJ1-2, the V gene TRBV12-3 or TRBV12-4; 7 bases fit TRBD1. The CDR3 consists of 13 residues. V gave up 6 bases and J gave up 7 bases; unmatched junction bases: 8. For the CDR3, the DNA is TGTGCCAGCAGCCGGGACAGCCACGGTGGCTACACCTTC. It yields the protein CASSRDSHGGYTF.

This clonotype was detected a few times. The CDR3 here is CASSLKGTGIYEQYF. The CDR3 nucleotides are TGTGCCAGCAGTTTGAAAGGGACTGGGATCTACGAGCAGTACTTC. The rearrangement links TRBV27 to TRBJ2-7; a weak D match, TRBD2 (6 bases). The CDR3 length is 15 residues. CDR1 and CDR2 (germline): MNHEY, SMNVEV (reference sequence). Trimming stripped 3 bases from V and 3 bases from J, with 15 bases between.